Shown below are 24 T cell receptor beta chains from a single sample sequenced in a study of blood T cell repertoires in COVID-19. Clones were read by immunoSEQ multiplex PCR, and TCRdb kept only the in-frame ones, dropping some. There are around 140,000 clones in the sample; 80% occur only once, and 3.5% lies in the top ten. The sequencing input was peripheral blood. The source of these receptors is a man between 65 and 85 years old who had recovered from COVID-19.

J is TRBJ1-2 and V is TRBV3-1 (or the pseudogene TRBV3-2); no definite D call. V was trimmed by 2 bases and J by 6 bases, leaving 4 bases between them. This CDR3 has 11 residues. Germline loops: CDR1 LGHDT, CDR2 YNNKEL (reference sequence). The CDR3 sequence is CASSQLDGYTF. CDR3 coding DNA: TGTGCCAGCAGCCAACTAGATGGCTACACCTTC.

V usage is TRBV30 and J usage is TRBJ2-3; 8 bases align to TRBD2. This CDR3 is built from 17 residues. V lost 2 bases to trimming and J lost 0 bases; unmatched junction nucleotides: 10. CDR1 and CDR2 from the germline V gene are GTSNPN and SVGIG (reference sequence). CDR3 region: CAWSRARLAISTDTQYF. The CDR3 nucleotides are TGTGCCTGGAGTCGAGCCCGACTAGCGATAAGCACAGATACGCAGTATTTT.

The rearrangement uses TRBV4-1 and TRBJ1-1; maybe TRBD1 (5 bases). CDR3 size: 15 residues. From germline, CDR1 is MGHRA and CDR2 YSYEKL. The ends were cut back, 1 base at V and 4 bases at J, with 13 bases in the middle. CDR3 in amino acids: CASSQVLGVVTEAFF. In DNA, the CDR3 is TGCGCCAGCAGCCAAGTTTTAGGGGTCGTCACTGAAGCTTTCTTT.

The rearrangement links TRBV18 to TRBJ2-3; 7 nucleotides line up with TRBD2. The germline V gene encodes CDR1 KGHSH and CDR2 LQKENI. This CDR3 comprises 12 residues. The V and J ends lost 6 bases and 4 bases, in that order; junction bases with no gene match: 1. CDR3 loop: CASSAGADTQYF. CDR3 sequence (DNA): TGTGCCAGCTCGGCGGGGGCAGATACGCAGTATTTT.

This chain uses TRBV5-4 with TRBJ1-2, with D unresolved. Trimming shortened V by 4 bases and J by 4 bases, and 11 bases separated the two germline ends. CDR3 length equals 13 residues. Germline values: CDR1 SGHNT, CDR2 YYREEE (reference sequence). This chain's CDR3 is CASSAVFGYGYTF. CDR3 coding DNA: TGTGCCAGCAGCGCGGTATTCGGCTATGGCTACACCTTC.

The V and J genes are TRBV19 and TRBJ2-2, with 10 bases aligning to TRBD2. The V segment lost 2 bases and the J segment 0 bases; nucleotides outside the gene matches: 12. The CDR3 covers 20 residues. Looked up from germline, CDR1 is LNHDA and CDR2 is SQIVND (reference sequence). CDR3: CASSISGRATPMSNTGELFF. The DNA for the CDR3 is TGTGCCAGTAGTATAAGCGGGAGGGCTACTCCTATGTCGAACACCGGGGAGCTGTTTTTT.

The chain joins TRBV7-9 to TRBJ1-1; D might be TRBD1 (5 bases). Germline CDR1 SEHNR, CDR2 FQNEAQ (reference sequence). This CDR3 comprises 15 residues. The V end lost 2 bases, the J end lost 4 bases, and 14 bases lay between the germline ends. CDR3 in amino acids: CASSLWQGTGTEAFF. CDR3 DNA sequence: TGTGCCAGCAGCTTATGGCAGGGTACGGGCACTGAAGCTTTCTTT.

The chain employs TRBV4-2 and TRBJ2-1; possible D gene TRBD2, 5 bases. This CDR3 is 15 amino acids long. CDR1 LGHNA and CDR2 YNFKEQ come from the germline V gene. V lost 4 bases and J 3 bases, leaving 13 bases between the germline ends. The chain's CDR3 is CASSPRSGNYNEQFF. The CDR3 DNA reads TGTGCCAGCAGCCCTCGGTCCGGGAACTACAATGAGCAGTTCTTC.

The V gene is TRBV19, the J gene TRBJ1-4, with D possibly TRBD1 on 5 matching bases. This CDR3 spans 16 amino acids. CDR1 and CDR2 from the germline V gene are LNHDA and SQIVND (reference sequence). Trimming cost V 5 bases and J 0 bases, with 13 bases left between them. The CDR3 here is CASSGRDRTTNEKLFF. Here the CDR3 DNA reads TGTGCCAGTAGTGGGAGGGACCGAACAACTAATGAAAAACTGTTTTTT.

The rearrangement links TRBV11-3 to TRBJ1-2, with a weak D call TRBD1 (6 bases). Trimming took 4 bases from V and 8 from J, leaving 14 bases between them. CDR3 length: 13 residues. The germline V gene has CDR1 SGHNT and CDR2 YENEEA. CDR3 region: CASSSPNREGYTF. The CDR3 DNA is TGTGCCAGCAGCTCTCCTAACAGGGAAGGCTACACCTTC.

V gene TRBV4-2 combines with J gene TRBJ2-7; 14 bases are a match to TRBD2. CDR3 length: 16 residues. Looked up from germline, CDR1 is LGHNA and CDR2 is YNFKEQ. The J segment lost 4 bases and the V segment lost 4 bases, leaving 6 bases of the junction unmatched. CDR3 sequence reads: CASSRGTSGSVYEQYF. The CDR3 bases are TGTGCCAGCAGCCGCGGGACTAGCGGGAGTGTATACGAGCAGTACTTC.

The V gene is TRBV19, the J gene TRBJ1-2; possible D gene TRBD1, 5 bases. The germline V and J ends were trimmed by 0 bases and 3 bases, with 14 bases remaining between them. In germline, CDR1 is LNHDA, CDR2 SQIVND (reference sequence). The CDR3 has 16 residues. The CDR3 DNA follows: TGTGCCAGTAGTATAGACCTTCAGGGTCGGGACTATGGCTACACCTTC. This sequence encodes CASSIDLQGRDYGYTF.

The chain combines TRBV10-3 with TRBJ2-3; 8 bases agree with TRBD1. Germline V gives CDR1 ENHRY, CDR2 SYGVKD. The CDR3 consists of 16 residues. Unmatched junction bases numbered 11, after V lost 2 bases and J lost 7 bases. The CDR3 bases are TGTGCCATCAGTGAGACCCGGGACAGGATGACGAATACGCAGTATTTT. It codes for CAISETRDRMTNTQYF.

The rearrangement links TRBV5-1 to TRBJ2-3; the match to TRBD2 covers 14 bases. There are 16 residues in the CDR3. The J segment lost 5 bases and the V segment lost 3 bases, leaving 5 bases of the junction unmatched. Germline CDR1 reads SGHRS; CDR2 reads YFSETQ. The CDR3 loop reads CASSSGLAGVIDTQYF. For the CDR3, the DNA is TGCGCCAGCAGCTCGGGACTAGCGGGGGTGATAGATACGCAGTATTTT.

CDR3 DNA: TGCGCCAGCAGCCACCCGCCAGAAGGGGGCGTATCTGGAAACACCATATATTTT. Its translation: CASSHPPEGGVSGNTIYF. This chain joins TRBV4-1 and TRBJ1-3, with 7 nucleotides matching TRBD1. With V trimmed by 3 bases and J by 1 base, 12 bases remained unmatched. Germline values: CDR1 MGHRA, CDR2 YSYEKL. The CDR3 contains 18 residues.

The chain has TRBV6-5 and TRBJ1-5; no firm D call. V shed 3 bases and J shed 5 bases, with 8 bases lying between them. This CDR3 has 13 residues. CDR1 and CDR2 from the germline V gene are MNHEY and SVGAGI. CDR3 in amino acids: CASSYEGYQPQHF. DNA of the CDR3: TGTGCCAGCAGTTATGAGGGATATCAGCCCCAGCATTTT.

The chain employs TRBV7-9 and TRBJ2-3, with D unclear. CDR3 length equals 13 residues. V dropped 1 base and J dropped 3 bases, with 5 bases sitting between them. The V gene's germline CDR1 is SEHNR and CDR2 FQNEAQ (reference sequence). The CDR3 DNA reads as TGTGCCAGCAGCTTAGTCGGGACAGATACGCAGTATTTT. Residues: CASSLVGTDTQYF. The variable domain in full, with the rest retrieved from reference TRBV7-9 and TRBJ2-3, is DTGVSQNPRHKITKRGQNVTFRCDPISEHNRLYWYRQTLGQGPEFLTYFQNEAQLEKSRLLSDRFSAERPKGSFSTLEIQRTEQGDSAMYLCASSLVGTDTQYFGPGTRLTVL.

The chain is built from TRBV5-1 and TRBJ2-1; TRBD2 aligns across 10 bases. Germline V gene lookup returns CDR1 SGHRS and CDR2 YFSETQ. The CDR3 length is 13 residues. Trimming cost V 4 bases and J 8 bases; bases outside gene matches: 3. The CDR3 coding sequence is TGCGCCAGCAGCCCCGGGACTAGCGATGAGCAGTTCTTC. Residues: CASSPGTSDEQFF. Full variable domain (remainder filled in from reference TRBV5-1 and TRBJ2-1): KAGVTQTPRYLIKTRGQQVTLSCSPISGHRSVSWYQQTPGQGLQFLFEYFSETQRNKGNFPGRFSGRQFSNSRSEMNVSTLELGDSALYLCASSPGTSDEQFFGPGTRLTVL.

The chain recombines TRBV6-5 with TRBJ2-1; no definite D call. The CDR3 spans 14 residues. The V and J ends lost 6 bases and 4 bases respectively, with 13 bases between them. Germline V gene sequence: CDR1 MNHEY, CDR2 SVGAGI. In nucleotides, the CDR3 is TGTGCCAGCAGGACACATGAGACGTACAATGAGCAGTTCTTC. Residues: CASRTHETYNEQFF.

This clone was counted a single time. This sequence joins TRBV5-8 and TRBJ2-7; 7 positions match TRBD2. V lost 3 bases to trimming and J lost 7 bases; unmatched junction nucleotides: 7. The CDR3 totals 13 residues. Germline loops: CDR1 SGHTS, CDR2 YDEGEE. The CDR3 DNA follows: TGTGCCAGCAGCTCCAGGGACTATTTGGAGCAGTACTTC. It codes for CASSSRDYLEQYF.

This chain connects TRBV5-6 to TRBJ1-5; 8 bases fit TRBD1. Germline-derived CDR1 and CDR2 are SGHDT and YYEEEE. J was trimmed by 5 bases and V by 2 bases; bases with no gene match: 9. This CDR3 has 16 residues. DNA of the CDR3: TGTGCCAGCAGCTTAGAGACAGGGGAGAGGCATCAGCCCCAGCATTTT. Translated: CASSLETGERHQPQHF.

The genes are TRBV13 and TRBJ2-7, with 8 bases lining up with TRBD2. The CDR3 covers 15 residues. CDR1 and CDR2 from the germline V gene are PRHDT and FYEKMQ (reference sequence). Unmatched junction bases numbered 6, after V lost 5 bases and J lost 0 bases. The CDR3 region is CASSASGLSSYEQYF. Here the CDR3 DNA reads TGTGCCAGCAGCGCTAGCGGGTTGAGCTCCTACGAGCAGTACTTC.

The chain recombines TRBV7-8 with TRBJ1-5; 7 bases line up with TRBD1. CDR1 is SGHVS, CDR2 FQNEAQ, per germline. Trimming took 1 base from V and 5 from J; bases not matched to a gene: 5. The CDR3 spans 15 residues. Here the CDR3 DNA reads TGTGCCAGCAGCTTAGTGGGACAGCCTCATCAGCCCCAGCATTTT. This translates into CASSLVGQPHQPQHF.

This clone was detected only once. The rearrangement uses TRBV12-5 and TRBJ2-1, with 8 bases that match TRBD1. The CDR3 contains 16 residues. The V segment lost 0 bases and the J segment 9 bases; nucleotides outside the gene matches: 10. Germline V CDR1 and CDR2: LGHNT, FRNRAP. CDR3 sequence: CASGLVLQGGSVEQFF. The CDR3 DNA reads TGTGCTAGTGGTTTGGTATTACAGGGGGGTTCGGTTGAGCAGTTCTTC.